The rows below give T cell receptor beta chains drawn from one sample of a study of molecular identifiers for immune sequencing clone quantification. TCRdb fed the PCR reads into MiXCR, producing one record per CDR3 protein. The sample yields over 600,000 distinct CDR3 sequences, about 20% seen once. Sequenced material: naive CD8+ T cells from blood, with Jurkat cell RNA spiked in. These receptors were obtained from a human donor in good health. Some libraries in this study had Jurkat cell RNA spiked in. CDR3s include the opening cysteine and the closing phenylalanine or tryptophan. The D gene is left open where the match is weak. Clone size is given for some rows only: seen once, a few or many times, or a class if the clone is expanded.

d_call,j_call,clone_size,v_call,cdr3_length,cdr3_aa,cdr3_nt
-,TRBJ1-1,many,TRBV27,15,CASLNHGDINTEAFF,TGTGCCAGCCTCAACCATGGAGACATTAACACTGAAGCTTTCTTT
-,TRBJ2-7,few,TRBV15,14,CATSRDMEIYEQYF,TGTGCCACCAGCAGAGATATGGAGATCTACGAGCAGTACTTC
-,TRBJ2-5,-,TRBV5-8,14,CASSLVAVGETQYF,TGTGCCAGCAGCTTGGTCGCTGTGGGAGAGACCCAGTACTTC
TRBD2,TRBJ2-5,many,TRBV4-1,15,CASSQAASGQGTQYF,TGCGCCAGCAGCCAAGCGGCTAGCGGGCAAGGAACCCAGTACTTC
-,TRBJ1-2,-,TRBV27,14,CASSFWGGTDGYTF,TGTGCCAGCAGTTTCTGGGGGGGAACTGATGGCTACACCTTC
TRBD1,TRBJ1-4,many,TRBV13,13,CASSTGGDEKLFF,TGTGCCAGCAGTACAGGGGGCGATGAAAAACTGTTTTTT
-,TRBJ2-5,-,TRBV6-5,14,CASSYWRGTETQYF,TGTGCCAGCAGTTACTGGAGGGGCACGGAGACCCAGTACTTC
-,TRBJ2-5,many,TRBV28,16,CASRETGWDQGGTQYF,TGTGCCAGCAGGGAAACAGGGTGGGACCAAGGCGGGACCCAGTACTTC
-,TRBJ2-2,-,TRBV12-3/TRBV12-4,14,CASSLQGNTGELFF,TGTGCCAGCAGTTTACAGGGAAACACCGGGGAGCTGTTTTTT
-,TRBJ2-3,few,TRBV30,15,CAWSRGTASTDTQYF,TGTGCCTGGAGTCGGGGGACGGCTAGCACAGATACGCAGTATTTT
-,TRBJ2-7,-,TRBV12-2,14,CASRRASSSYEQYF,TGTGCAAGTCGCCGGGCTAGCAGCTCCTACGAGCAGTACTTC
-,TRBJ1-1,many,TRBV6-1,14,CASRHDKWDTEAFF,TGTGCCAGCAGACATGATAAGTGGGACACTGAAGCTTTCTTT
-,TRBJ2-3,many,TRBV4-3,15,CASSQGRTSTDTQYF,TGCGCCAGCAGCCAGGGGCGGACTAGCACAGATACGCAGTATTTT
TRBD2,TRBJ2-5,many,TRBV7-2,19,CASSFDVLGLAGLQETQYF,TGTGCCAGCAGCTTCGATGTCTTGGGACTAGCGGGGTTACAAGAGACCCAGTACTTC
-,TRBJ2-7,-,TRBV4-1,14,CASSQRRGSYEQYF,TGCGCCAGCAGCCAAAGAAGGGGGTCCTACGAGCAGTACTTC
-,TRBJ2-1,many,TRBV11-2,15,CASSFVYSSYNEQFF,TGTGCCAGCAGCTTCGTTTACAGCTCCTACAATGAGCAGTTCTTC
TRBD2,TRBJ2-5,-,TRBV12-3/TRBV12-4,16,CASSLVLAGEGETQYF,TGTGCCAGCAGTTTAGTTCTAGCGGGAGAGGGAGAGACCCAGTACTTC
TRBD1,TRBJ2-1,-,TRBV27,16,CASSFSGRGQYNEQFF,TGTGCCAGCAGTTTTTCTGGAAGGGGGCAGTACAATGAGCAGTTCTTC
-,TRBJ1-1,many,TRBV12-3/TRBV12-4,15,CASSQPLGFDTEAFF,TGTGCCAGCAGCCAACCCCTGGGGTTTGACACTGAAGCTTTCTTT
-,TRBJ1-6,many,TRBV27,17,CASSLRTAYVSYSPLHF,TGTGCCAGCAGTTTACGTACAGCATACGTTTCTTATTCACCCCTCCACTTT
-,TRBJ1-2,many,TRBV29-1,13,CSVESPDSYGYTF,TGCAGCGTTGAATCCCCGGACAGCTATGGCTACACCTTC
-,TRBJ1-1,few,TRBV19,17,CASSIDSLDMPNTEAFF,TGTGCCAGTAGTATAGACTCGTTGGACATGCCGAACACTGAAGCTTTCTTT
-,TRBJ1-1,many,TRBV6-5,22,CASSYSVFGRPRSSNLNTEAFF,TGTGCCAGCAGTTACTCGGTTTTCGGACGCCCACGATCTTCCAACCTGAACACTGAAGCTTTCTTT
-,TRBJ2-7,few,TRBV13,14,CASSSIISSYEQYF,TGTGCCAGCAGCTCAATAATCAGCTCCTACGAGCAGTACTTC
-,TRBJ2-7,-,TRBV3-1,13,CASSQGFPYEQYF,TGTGCCAGCAGCCAGGGGTTCCCCTACGAGCAGTACTTC
-,TRBJ2-7,few,TRBV11-2,16,CASSLGGAVFVDEQYF,TGTGCCAGCAGCTTAGGGGGAGCAGTTTTTGTTGACGAGCAGTACTTC
-,TRBJ2-1,many,TRBV24-1,16,CATSDLGRSSYNEQFF,TGTGCCACCAGTGATTTAGGCAGATCCTCCTACAATGAGCAGTTCTTC
TRBD1,TRBJ2-1,many,TRBV28,15,CASSRGQGVYNEQFF,TGTGCCAGCAGTAGGGGACAGGGGGTCTACAATGAGCAGTTCTTC
TRBD1,TRBJ2-7,many,TRBV20-1,13,CSARRDSSYEQYF,TGCAGTGCTAGAAGGGACAGCTCCTACGAGCAGTACTTC
-,TRBJ1-2,-,TRBV29-1,11,CSVEYEYGYTF,TGCAGCGTTGAATACGAGTATGGCTACACCTTC
-,TRBJ2-3,many,TRBV7-2,15,CASSLPDSYTDTQYF,TGTGCCAGCAGTTTACCCGACAGCTACACAGATACGCAGTATTTT
TRBD1,TRBJ1-1,many,TRBV5-4,13,CASSWTGLSEAFF,TGTGCCAGCAGCTGGACAGGGCTATCGGAAGCTTTCTTT